These T cell receptor beta chains were read from a single sample in a study of siplizumab effects on memory and regulatory T cells. The repertoire was sequenced with immunoSEQ multiplex PCR; TCRdb's copy has only in-frame clones and lacks some. Of about 110,000 clones in the sample, under 95% were seen once. The sample comprised Tregs sorted from blood. These receptors were collected from a human donor in good health. Both conserved end residues are part of each CDR3. The D gene is left open where the match is weak. For some rows the clone size is stated as once, few or many, or as a class when expanded; others skip it.

j_gene: TRBJ1-5; d_gene: TRBD1; abundance: -; v_gene: TRBV19; CDR3nt: TGTGCCAGTAGTCAGACCGGGACAGGGGTGGGTCAGCCCCAGCATTTT; CDR3aa: CASSQTGTGVGQPQHF
j_gene: TRBJ2-1; d_gene: -; abundance: -; v_gene: TRBV20-1; CDR3nt: TGCAGTGCTAGATCTACGGATGAGCAGTTCTTC; CDR3aa: CSARSTDEQFF
j_gene: TRBJ1-2; d_gene: -; abundance: -; v_gene: TRBV6-6; CDR3nt: TGTGCCAGCAGTTACGCAGGGTCGGATGGCTACACCTTC; CDR3aa: CASSYAGSDGYTF
j_gene: TRBJ1-5; d_gene: -; abundance: -; v_gene: TRBV2; CDR3nt: TGTGCCAGCAGTGTCAGGGAAAATCAGCCCCAGCATTTT; CDR3aa: CASSVRENQPQHF
j_gene: TRBJ1-3; d_gene: TRBD1; abundance: -; v_gene: TRBV9; CDR3nt: TGTGCCAGCAGCCCGCCTCTCAACCCGGGGACAGGGATACACACCATATATTTT; CDR3aa: CASSPPLNPGTGIHTIYF
j_gene: TRBJ2-1; d_gene: -; abundance: -; v_gene: TRBV4-1; CDR3nt: TGCGCCAGCAGCCAAGATAGGTCGAGGAATGAGCAGTTCTTC; CDR3aa: CASSQDRSRNEQFF
j_gene: TRBJ2-2; d_gene: -; abundance: -; v_gene: TRBV18; CDR3nt: TGTGCCAGCTCACCAGGCACGATGAACACCGGGGAGCTGTTTTTT; CDR3aa: CASSPGTMNTGELFF
j_gene: TRBJ1-1; d_gene: -; abundance: -; v_gene: TRBV19; CDR3nt: TGTGCCAGTCGCACGGGGGCTGAAGCTTTCTTT; CDR3aa: CASRTGAEAFF
j_gene: TRBJ2-5; d_gene: TRBD2; abundance: -; v_gene: TRBV5-1; CDR3nt: TGCGCCAGCAGCTGGGAGCGGGGGGAAGAGACCCAGTACTTC; CDR3aa: CASSWERGEETQYF
j_gene: TRBJ1-5; d_gene: -; abundance: once; v_gene: TRBV7-9; CDR3nt: TGTGCCAGCAGCTTGGTAGAGAGTCAGCCCCAGCATTTT; CDR3aa: CASSLVESQPQHF
j_gene: TRBJ2-7; d_gene: -; abundance: -; v_gene: TRBV10-1; CDR3nt: TGCGCCAGCAGTGAGTCAGAAGAGACGCGATGGGCAGGGTCCTACGAGCAGTACTTC; CDR3aa: CASSESEETRWAGSYEQYF
j_gene: TRBJ2-7; d_gene: -; abundance: once; v_gene: TRBV6-5; CDR3nt: TGTGCCAGCAGTCCTAGTTTCGAGCAGTACTTC; CDR3aa: CASSPSFEQYF
j_gene: TRBJ1-2; d_gene: -; abundance: -; v_gene: TRBV18; CDR3nt: TGTGCCAGCTCTAGATGCAATAGTTGGGATGGCTACACCTTC; CDR3aa: CASSRCNSWDGYTF
j_gene: TRBJ2-5; d_gene: -; abundance: -; v_gene: TRBV6-5; CDR3nt: TGTGCCAGCCAAAACTCCGGGACGGTGCCCCTATTAAACTTC; CDR3aa: CASQNSGTVPLLNF
j_gene: TRBJ2-3; d_gene: -; abundance: -; v_gene: TRBV4-2; CDR3nt: TGTGCCAGCAGCCCTATGATCACAGACTCAGATACGCAGTATTTT; CDR3aa: CASSPMITDSDTQYF
j_gene: TRBJ2-7; d_gene: -; abundance: few; v_gene: TRBV10-2; CDR3nt: TGCGCCAGCAGACTCTCCTACGAGCAGTACTTC; CDR3aa: CASRLSYEQYF
j_gene: TRBJ1-4; d_gene: -; abundance: -; v_gene: TRBV10-3; CDR3nt: TGTGCCATCAGTGCCCGGTCTAATGAAAAACTGTTTTTT; CDR3aa: CAISARSNEKLFF
j_gene: TRBJ1-1; d_gene: -; abundance: once; v_gene: TRBV30; CDR3nt: TGTGCCTGGAGTATAACCACTGAAGCTTTCTTT; CDR3aa: CAWSITTEAFF
j_gene: TRBJ1-1; d_gene: -; abundance: -; v_gene: TRBV5-1; CDR3nt: TGCGCCAGCAGCCGGGACGGAGACACTGAAGCTTTCTTT; CDR3aa: CASSRDGDTEAFF
j_gene: TRBJ1-4; d_gene: -; abundance: once; v_gene: TRBV2; CDR3nt: TGTGCCAGCATTATGTCCCCTAGGAATGAAAAACTGTTTTTT; CDR3aa: CASIMSPRNEKLFF
j_gene: TRBJ1-5; d_gene: -; abundance: -; v_gene: TRBV21-1; CDR3nt: TGTGCCAGCAGCCAGAGGCAGAGAGATAGCAATCAGCCCCAGCATTTT; CDR3aa: CASSQRQRDSNQPQHF
j_gene: TRBJ1-2; d_gene: TRBD1; abundance: -; v_gene: TRBV6-1; CDR3nt: TGTGCCAGCAGTAGGGACAGCAACTATGGCTACACCTTC; CDR3aa: CASSRDSNYGYTF
j_gene: TRBJ2-5; d_gene: TRBD2; abundance: -; v_gene: TRBV5-1; CDR3nt: TGCGCCAGCAGCACTTCTCTCGCGGGGGGGGGCGAGACCCAGTACTTC; CDR3aa: CASSTSLAGGGETQYF
j_gene: TRBJ1-1; d_gene: -; abundance: -; v_gene: TRBV5-1; CDR3nt: TGCGCCAGCAGCTTGGCTGCCACTGAAGCTTTCTTT; CDR3aa: CASSLAATEAFF
j_gene: TRBJ2-5; d_gene: TRBD1; abundance: -; v_gene: TRBV7-2; CDR3nt: TGTGCCAGCAGCTGGATCGACAGGGCAGAGACCCAGTACTTC; CDR3aa: CASSWIDRAETQYF
j_gene: TRBJ1-1; d_gene: -; abundance: -; v_gene: TRBV27; CDR3nt: TGTGCCAGCAGTTTATTTATAACAGATCAACACACTGAAGCTTTCTTT; CDR3aa: CASSLFITDQHTEAFF
j_gene: TRBJ2-1; d_gene: TRBD2; abundance: -; v_gene: TRBV7-2; CDR3nt: TGTGCCAGCAGCCCGGGGGGACTAGCGGGACCCTTCAATGAGCAGTTCTTC; CDR3aa: CASSPGGLAGPFNEQFF
j_gene: TRBJ2-1; d_gene: TRBD2; abundance: -; v_gene: TRBV10-3; CDR3nt: TGTGCCATCAGGACTAGCGGCCCTAGAGAGCAGTTCTTC; CDR3aa: CAIRTSGPREQFF
j_gene: TRBJ2-3; d_gene: TRBD2; abundance: -; v_gene: TRBV4-1; CDR3nt: TGCGCCAGCAGCCAAGAGTTCGCGGGAGCAGGCACAGATACGCAGTATTTT; CDR3aa: CASSQEFAGAGTDTQYF
j_gene: TRBJ2-7; d_gene: TRBD2; abundance: -; v_gene: TRBV6-1; CDR3nt: TGTGCCAGCAGTCCAACTAGCGGGAGCTACGAGCAGTACTTC; CDR3aa: CASSPTSGSYEQYF
j_gene: TRBJ1-6; d_gene: -; abundance: once; v_gene: TRBV7-2; CDR3nt: TGTGCCAGCAGCATTTGGACAGCCAATAATTCACCCCTCCACTTT; CDR3aa: CASSIWTANNSPLHF
j_gene: TRBJ2-7; d_gene: -; abundance: -; v_gene: TRBV6-5; CDR3nt: TGTGCCAGCAGTTGGGGAGCGGGTCGCTCCTACGAGCAGTACTTC; CDR3aa: CASSWGAGRSYEQYF
j_gene: TRBJ1-4; d_gene: -; abundance: once; v_gene: TRBV9; CDR3nt: TGTGCCAGCAGCCTTAACAGGGATCAGGAAAAACTGTTTTTT; CDR3aa: CASSLNRDQEKLFF
j_gene: TRBJ2-3; d_gene: -; abundance: -; v_gene: TRBV5-6; CDR3nt: TGTGCCAGCAGCTTGGATTATGGGTTCACAGATACGCAGTATTTT; CDR3aa: CASSLDYGFTDTQYF
j_gene: TRBJ2-1; d_gene: TRBD2; abundance: -; v_gene: TRBV29-1; CDR3nt: TGCAGCGTTGAAGACCGGGGGAGGGGAGGGGTCAATGAGCAGTTCTTC; CDR3aa: CSVEDRGRGGVNEQFF
j_gene: TRBJ1-2; d_gene: -; abundance: -; v_gene: TRBV19; CDR3nt: TGTGCCAGTAGTATGTTGGGAGGGGTCTATGGCTACACCTTC; CDR3aa: CASSMLGGVYGYTF
j_gene: TRBJ2-5; d_gene: -; abundance: -; v_gene: TRBV5-4; CDR3nt: TGTGCCAGCAGACCCCAGGGTCAAGAGACCCAGTACTTC; CDR3aa: CASRPQGQETQYF
j_gene: TRBJ1-2; d_gene: -; abundance: few; v_gene: TRBV2; CDR3nt: TGTGCCAGCAGCGAGTATGGCTACACCTTC; CDR3aa: CASSEYGYTF
j_gene: TRBJ2-1; d_gene: TRBD2; abundance: -; v_gene: TRBV6-5; CDR3nt: TGTGCCAGCAGAACCCTAGCGGGAGCCTACAATGAGCAGTTCTTC; CDR3aa: CASRTLAGAYNEQFF
j_gene: TRBJ2-7; d_gene: -; abundance: once; v_gene: TRBV6-6; CDR3nt: TGTGCCAGCAGGGAAATAGGCAATCCGGAGTACGAGCAGTACTTC; CDR3aa: CASREIGNPEYEQYF
j_gene: TRBJ1-2; d_gene: TRBD1; abundance: -; v_gene: TRBV7-8; CDR3nt: TGTGCCAGCAGCTGGGGACAGGGCTGGGTGAGCTATGGCTACACCTTC; CDR3aa: CASSWGQGWVSYGYTF
j_gene: TRBJ2-7; d_gene: -; abundance: -; v_gene: TRBV6-6; CDR3nt: TGTGCCAGCAGTACCCGTAGGGTGGGCTACTACTACGAGCAGTACTTC; CDR3aa: CASSTRRVGYYYEQYF
j_gene: TRBJ2-7; d_gene: -; abundance: once; v_gene: TRBV25-1; CDR3nt: TGTGCCAGCAGTGCCACTTCCTACGAGCAGTACTTC; CDR3aa: CASSATSYEQYF
j_gene: TRBJ2-7; d_gene: TRBD2; abundance: few; v_gene: TRBV9; CDR3nt: TGTGCCAGCAGCGTGGAAGTGGGAGGGATCCACTACGAGCAGTACTTC; CDR3aa: CASSVEVGGIHYEQYF
j_gene: TRBJ2-2; d_gene: TRBD1; abundance: once; v_gene: TRBV7-3; CDR3nt: TGTGCCAGCAGCTTAGTAGGGGGCGCGTCCGGGGAGCTGTTTTTT; CDR3aa: CASSLVGGASGELFF
j_gene: TRBJ2-7; d_gene: -; abundance: -; v_gene: TRBV7-9; CDR3nt: TGTGCCAGCAGCTTACAGGGGCCCAACTACGAGCAGTACTTC; CDR3aa: CASSLQGPNYEQYF
j_gene: TRBJ1-3; d_gene: -; abundance: -; v_gene: TRBV21-1; CDR3nt: TGTGCCGGGCAGCGATTCTCTGGAAACACCATATATTTT; CDR3aa: CAGQRFSGNTIYF
j_gene: TRBJ2-5; d_gene: -; abundance: -; v_gene: TRBV5-4; CDR3nt: TGTGCCAGCAGCCCCGGGGTAGGACCCAAGGGGCGGGAGACCCAGTACTTC; CDR3aa: CASSPGVGPKGRETQYF
j_gene: TRBJ1-3; d_gene: TRBD1; abundance: -; v_gene: TRBV4-1; CDR3nt: TGCGCCAGCAGCCAACCCGGACAGGGGGCGAATTCTGGAAACACCATATATTTT; CDR3aa: CASSQPGQGANSGNTIYF
j_gene: TRBJ1-5; d_gene: -; abundance: -; v_gene: TRBV5-6; CDR3nt: TGTGCCAGCAGCCGGAACTATGCGGCCAATCAGCCCCAGCATTTT; CDR3aa: CASSRNYAANQPQHF
j_gene: TRBJ2-3; d_gene: TRBD2; abundance: -; v_gene: TRBV11-3; CDR3nt: TGTGCCAGCAGCCAAGGGGGACTAGCTAAAGATACGCAGTATTTT; CDR3aa: CASSQGGLAKDTQYF
j_gene: TRBJ2-7; d_gene: -; abundance: -; v_gene: TRBV28; CDR3nt: TGTGCCAGCGGTACCGACCCACGCTACGAGCAGTACTTC; CDR3aa: CASGTDPRYEQYF
j_gene: TRBJ2-7; d_gene: TRBD2; abundance: -; v_gene: TRBV28; CDR3nt: TGTGCCAGCAGTTTATATTCGGGAGGCTACGAGCAGTACTTC; CDR3aa: CASSLYSGGYEQYF
j_gene: TRBJ1-2; d_gene: TRBD1; abundance: -; v_gene: TRBV7-8; CDR3nt: TGTGCCAGCAGCTCCGGACAGGGATTTTATGGCTACACCTTC; CDR3aa: CASSSGQGFYGYTF
j_gene: TRBJ1-1; d_gene: -; abundance: -; v_gene: TRBV30; CDR3nt: TGTGCCTGGGGGGGGGTTACTGAAGCTTTCTTT; CDR3aa: CAWGGVTEAFF
j_gene: TRBJ2-3; d_gene: TRBD1; abundance: -; v_gene: TRBV5-1; CDR3nt: TGCGCCAGCAGCATCTGGACAGGGCTCACAGATACGCAGTATTTT; CDR3aa: CASSIWTGLTDTQYF
j_gene: TRBJ1-2; d_gene: -; abundance: -; v_gene: TRBV6-1; CDR3nt: TGTGCCAGCAGTCGGTGGGATGGCTACACCTTC; CDR3aa: CASSRWDGYTF
j_gene: TRBJ1-5; d_gene: -; abundance: -; v_gene: TRBV2; CDR3nt: TGTGCCAGCAGTGTAACAGGGTTGGGAAATCAGCCCCAGCATTTT; CDR3aa: CASSVTGLGNQPQHF
j_gene: TRBJ2-7; d_gene: -; abundance: -; v_gene: TRBV5-1; CDR3nt: TGCGCCAGCAGCGCGGAGCCCTACGAGCAGTACTTC; CDR3aa: CASSAEPYEQYF